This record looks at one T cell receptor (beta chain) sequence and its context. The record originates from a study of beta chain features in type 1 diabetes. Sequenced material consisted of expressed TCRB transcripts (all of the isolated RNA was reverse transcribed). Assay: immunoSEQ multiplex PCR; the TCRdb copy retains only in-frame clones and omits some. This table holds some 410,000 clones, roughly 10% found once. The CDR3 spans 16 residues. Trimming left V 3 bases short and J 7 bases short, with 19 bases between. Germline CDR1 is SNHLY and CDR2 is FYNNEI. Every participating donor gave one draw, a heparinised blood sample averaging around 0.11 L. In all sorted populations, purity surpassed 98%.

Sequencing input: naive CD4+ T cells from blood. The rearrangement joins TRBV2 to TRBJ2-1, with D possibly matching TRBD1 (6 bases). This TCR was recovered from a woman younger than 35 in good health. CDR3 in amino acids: CASSEGRGKGTNEQFF. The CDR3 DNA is TGTGCCAGCAGTGAGGGTAGGGGGAAGGGTACTAATGAGCAGTTCTTC.